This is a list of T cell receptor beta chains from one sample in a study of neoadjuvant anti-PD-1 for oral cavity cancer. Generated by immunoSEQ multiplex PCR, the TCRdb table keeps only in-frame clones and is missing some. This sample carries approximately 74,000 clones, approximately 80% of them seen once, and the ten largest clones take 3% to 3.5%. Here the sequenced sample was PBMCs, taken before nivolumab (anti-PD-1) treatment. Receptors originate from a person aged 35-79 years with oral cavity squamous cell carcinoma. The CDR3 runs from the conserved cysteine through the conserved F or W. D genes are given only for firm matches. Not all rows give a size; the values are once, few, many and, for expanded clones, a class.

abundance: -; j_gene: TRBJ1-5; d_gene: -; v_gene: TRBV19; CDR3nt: TGTGCCAGTCTAGAGACGGATAGCAATCAGCCCCAGCATTTT; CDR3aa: CASLETDSNQPQHF
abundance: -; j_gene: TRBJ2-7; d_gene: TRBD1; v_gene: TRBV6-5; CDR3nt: TGTGCCAGCAGTTACTCGACAGGGGAAGTCTACGAGCAGTACTTC; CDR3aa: CASSYSTGEVYEQYF
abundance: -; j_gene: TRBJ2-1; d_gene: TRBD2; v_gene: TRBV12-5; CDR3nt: TGTGCTAGTGGTTTGGGACTAGCGGTCGGAAGGGATGAGCAGTTCTTC; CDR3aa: CASGLGLAVGRDEQFF
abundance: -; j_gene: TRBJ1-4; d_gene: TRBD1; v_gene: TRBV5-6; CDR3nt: TGTGCCAGCAGCCCAGACAGGGGGTCAACTAATGAAAAACTGTTTTTT; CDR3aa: CASSPDRGSTNEKLFF
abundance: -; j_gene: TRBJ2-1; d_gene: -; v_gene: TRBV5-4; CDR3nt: TGTGCCAGCAGCTTGGTAGGAGGGAGAAGGTTCTTC; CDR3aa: CASSLVGGRRFF
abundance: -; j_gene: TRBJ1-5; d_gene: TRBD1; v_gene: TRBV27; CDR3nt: TGTGCCAGCAGTCTTGGACAGGGGGGCGTTGGGCCCCAGCATTTT; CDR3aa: CASSLGQGGVGPQHF
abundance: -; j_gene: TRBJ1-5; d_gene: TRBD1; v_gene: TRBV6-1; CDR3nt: TGTGCCAGCAGTGAACTACGGGACAGGGCAGGACAGCCCCAGCATTTT; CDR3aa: CASSELRDRAGQPQHF
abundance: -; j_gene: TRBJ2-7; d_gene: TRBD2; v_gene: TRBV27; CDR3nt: TGTGCCAGCAGTTTACAAGCGGGAGTTGTAGGGCAGTACTTC; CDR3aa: CASSLQAGVVGQYF
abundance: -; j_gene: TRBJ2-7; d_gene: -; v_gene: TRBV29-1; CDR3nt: TGCAGCGTAGGAGTGGGGGGCTTTAGTCACGAGCAGTACTTC; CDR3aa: CSVGVGGFSHEQYF
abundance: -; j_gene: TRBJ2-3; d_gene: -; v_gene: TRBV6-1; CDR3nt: TGTGCCAGCAGTGAAGTGTTCGGGGCGTCTAGCACAGATACGCAGTATTTT; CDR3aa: CASSEVFGASSTDTQYF
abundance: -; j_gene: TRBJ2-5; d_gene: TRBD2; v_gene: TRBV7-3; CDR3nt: TGTGCCAGCAGCCTCAGGCCCCGACTAGCGGGAGGGCCGGGAGAGACCCAGTACTTC; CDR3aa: CASSLRPRLAGGPGETQYF
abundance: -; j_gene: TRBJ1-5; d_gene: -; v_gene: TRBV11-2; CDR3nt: TGTGCCAGCAGCTTAGGGCTCGGCAATCAGCCCCAGCATTTT; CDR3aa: CASSLGLGNQPQHF
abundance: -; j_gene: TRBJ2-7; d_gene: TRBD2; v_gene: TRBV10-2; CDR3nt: TGCGCCAGCAGGCCCACTAGCGGGAGTTACGAGCAGTACTTC; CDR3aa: CASRPTSGSYEQYF
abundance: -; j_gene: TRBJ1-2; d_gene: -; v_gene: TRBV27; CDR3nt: TGTGCCAGCAGTTTATTGGGTCGAGCTAACTATGGCTACACCTTC; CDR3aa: CASSLLGRANYGYTF
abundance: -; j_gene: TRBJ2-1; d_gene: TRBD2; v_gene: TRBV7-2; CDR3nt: TGTGCCAGCAGCCGACTAGCGGGAGTAATAGATGAGCAGTTCTTC; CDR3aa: CASSRLAGVIDEQFF
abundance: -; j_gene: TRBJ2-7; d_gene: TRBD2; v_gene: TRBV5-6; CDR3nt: TGTGCCAGCAGCCCGGGACTAGCGGGCCTCTACGAGCAGTACTTC; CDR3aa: CASSPGLAGLYEQYF
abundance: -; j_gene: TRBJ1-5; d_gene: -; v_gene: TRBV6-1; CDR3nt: TGTGCCAGCAGTGACTGGTTCAGGGGAGACAATCAGCCCCAGCATTTT; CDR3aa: CASSDWFRGDNQPQHF
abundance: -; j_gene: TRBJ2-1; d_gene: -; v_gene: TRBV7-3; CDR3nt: TGTGCCAGCAGCTTAACACCCGGGGCGAGCTCCTACAATGAGCAGTTCTTC; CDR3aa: CASSLTPGASSYNEQFF
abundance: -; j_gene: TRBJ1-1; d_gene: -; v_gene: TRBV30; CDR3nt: TGTGCCTGGAGTGTACAGGGCACTGAAGCTTTCTTT; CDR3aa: CAWSVQGTEAFF
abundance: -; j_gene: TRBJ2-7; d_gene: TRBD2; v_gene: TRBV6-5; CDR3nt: TGTGCCAGCAGTTACAGTTCGGGAGGGGCCTACGAGCAGTACTTC; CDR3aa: CASSYSSGGAYEQYF
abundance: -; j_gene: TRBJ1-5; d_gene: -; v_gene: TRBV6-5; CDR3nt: TGTGCCAGCAGCCCCGGACGGCAATTCAATCAGCCCCAGCATTTT; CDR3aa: CASSPGRQFNQPQHF
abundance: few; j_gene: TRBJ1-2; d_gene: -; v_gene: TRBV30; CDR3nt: TGTGCCTGGAGTGTACAAACGGGCAATGGCTACACCTTC; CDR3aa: CAWSVQTGNGYTF
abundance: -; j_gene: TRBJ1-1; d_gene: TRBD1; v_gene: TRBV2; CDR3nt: TGTGCCAGCAATCCAGGGGGTAACACTGAAGCTTTCTTT; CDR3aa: CASNPGGNTEAFF
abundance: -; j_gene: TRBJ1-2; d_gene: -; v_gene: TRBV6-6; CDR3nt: TGTGCCAGCACTACTCCGGGGAACTATGGCTACACCTTC; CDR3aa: CASTTPGNYGYTF
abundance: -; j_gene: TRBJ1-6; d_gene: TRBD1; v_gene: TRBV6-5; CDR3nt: TGTGCCAGCAGTTCCGGGACAGGAGTGGGTGGTTCACCCCTCCACTTT; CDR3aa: CASSSGTGVGGSPLHF
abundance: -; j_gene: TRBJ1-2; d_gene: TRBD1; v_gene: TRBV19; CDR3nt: TGTGCCAGTAGTCCCACGGGACAGGGTTTCGGCTACACCTTC; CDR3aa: CASSPTGQGFGYTF
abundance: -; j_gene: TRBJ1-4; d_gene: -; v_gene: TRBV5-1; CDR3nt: TGCGCCAGCAGTGAGGTGGGAGGAGAAAAACTGTTTTTT; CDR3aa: CASSEVGGEKLFF
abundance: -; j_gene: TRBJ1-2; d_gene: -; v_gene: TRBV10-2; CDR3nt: TGCGCCAGCACCAGACAGGTCGTGGGCTATGGCTACACCTTC; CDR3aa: CASTRQVVGYGYTF
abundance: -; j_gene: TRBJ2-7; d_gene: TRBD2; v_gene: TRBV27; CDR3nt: TGTGCCAGCAGTTTTACCGTGACCGGGACTAGAAAGGCCTACGAGCAGTACTTC; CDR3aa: CASSFTVTGTRKAYEQYF
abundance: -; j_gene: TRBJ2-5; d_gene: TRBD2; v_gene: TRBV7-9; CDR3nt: TGTGCCAGCTCGCAGGCGGGGGGACAAGAGACCCAGTACTTC; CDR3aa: CASSQAGGQETQYF
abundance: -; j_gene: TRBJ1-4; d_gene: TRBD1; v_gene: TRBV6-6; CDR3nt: TGTGCCAGCAGTTACTCGGGACAGCCTAATGAAAAACTGTTTTTT; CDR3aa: CASSYSGQPNEKLFF
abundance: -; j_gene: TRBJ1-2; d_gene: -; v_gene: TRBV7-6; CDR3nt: TGTGCCAGCAGCGGTCAAACAGGGAGTGGCTACACCTTC; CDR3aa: CASSGQTGSGYTF
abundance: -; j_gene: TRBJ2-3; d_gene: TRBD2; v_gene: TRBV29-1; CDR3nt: TGCAGCGCCAGGACTAGCGGGAGAGGAGATACGCAGTATTTT; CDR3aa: CSARTSGRGDTQYF
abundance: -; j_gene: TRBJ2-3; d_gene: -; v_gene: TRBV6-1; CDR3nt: TGTGCCAGCAGTGAAGCCCCCTGGGGGGTAAGCACAGATACGCAGTATTTT; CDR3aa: CASSEAPWGVSTDTQYF
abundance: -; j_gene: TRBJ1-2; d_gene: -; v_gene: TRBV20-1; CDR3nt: TGCAGTGCTAGCGGGGGATATGGCTACACCTTC; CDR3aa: CSASGGYGYTF
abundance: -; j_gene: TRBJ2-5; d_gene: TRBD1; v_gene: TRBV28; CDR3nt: TGTGCCAGCAGCCACCCTGACAGGGTCTGGGAGACCCAGTACTTC; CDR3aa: CASSHPDRVWETQYF
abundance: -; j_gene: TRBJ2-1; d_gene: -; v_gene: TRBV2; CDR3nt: TGTGCCAGCAGTGACCTTAGAATCAATGAGCAGTTCTTC; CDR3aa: CASSDLRINEQFF
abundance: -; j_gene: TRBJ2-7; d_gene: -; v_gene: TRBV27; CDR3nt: TGTGCCAGCAGACCCAACCAGGGGGAGCAGTACTTC; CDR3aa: CASRPNQGEQYF
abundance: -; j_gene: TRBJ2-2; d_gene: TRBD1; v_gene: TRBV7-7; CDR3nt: TGTGCTAGCAGCAGATCCGGGACAGGCGCCGGGGAGCTGTTTTTT; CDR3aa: CASSRSGTGAGELFF
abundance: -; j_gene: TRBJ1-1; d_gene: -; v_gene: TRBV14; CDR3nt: TGTGCCAGCAGCCAAGATCGGGTGGTCGGGTCATTT; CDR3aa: CASSQDRVVGSF
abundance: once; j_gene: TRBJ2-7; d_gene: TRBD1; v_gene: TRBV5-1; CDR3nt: TGCGCCAGCAGCTCGACAGGGGAACCAACCTACGAGCAGTACTTC; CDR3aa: CASSSTGEPTYEQYF
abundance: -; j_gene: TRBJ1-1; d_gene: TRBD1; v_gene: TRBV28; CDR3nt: TGTGCCAGCAGTTTAGGACAGGTAGCTTTCTTT; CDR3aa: CASSLGQVAFF
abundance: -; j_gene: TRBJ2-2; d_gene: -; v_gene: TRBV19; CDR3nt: TGTGCCAGTAGTTGGGGAAACACCGGGGAGCTGTTTTTT; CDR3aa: CASSWGNTGELFF
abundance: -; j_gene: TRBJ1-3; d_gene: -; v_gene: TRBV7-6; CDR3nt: TGTGCCAGCAGCTTGACAGTGAACTCTGGAAACACCATATATTTT; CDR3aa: CASSLTVNSGNTIYF
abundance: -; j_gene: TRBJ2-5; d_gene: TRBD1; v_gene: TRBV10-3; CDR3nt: TGTGCCATCAGTGCAGCCGAGGGGGCAAAGACCCAGTACTTC; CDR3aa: CAISAAEGAKTQYF
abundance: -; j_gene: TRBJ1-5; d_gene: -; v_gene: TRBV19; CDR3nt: TGTGCCAGTAGTTTGGGTAATCAGCCCCAGCATTTT; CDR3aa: CASSLGNQPQHF
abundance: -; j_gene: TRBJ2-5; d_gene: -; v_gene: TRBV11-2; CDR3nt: TGTGCCAGCAGCTTCGGGGTCCAAGAGACCCAGTACTTC; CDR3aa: CASSFGVQETQYF